This T cell receptor beta chain was documented in a study of shared clonotypes between healthy human individuals. Several immunoSEQ plates received, in even portions, the genomic DNA of each subset. Authors' methods: Because ImmunoSEQ provided only junction sequences with no quality scores, the filtering differed. Some clones are missing from TCRdb's copy, which holds only in-frame ones; the method was immunoSEQ multiplex PCR. V and J calls plus clone size are reproduced from that table; the DNA served to infer D and trimming. The table includes roughly 770,000 clones, around 96% detected once. V gave up 5 bases and J gave up 4 bases, with 12 bases separating them. The CDR3 is made up of 14 amino acids. Germline V gene data show CDR1 as SEHNR and CDR2 as FQNEAQ (reference sequence). CD8 cells classed as naive were CD45RO-negative and positively selected for CCR7, excluding terminally differentiated effector memory CD45RA+ cells.

The sequenced sample consisted of naive CD8+ T cells sorted from blood. The TCR originated in a man in his thirties or forties in good health. J is TRBJ2-1 and V is TRBV7-9; D perhaps matches TRBD1 (5 bases). This chain's CDR3 is CASSHGDSYNEQFF. CDR3 bases: TGTGCCAGCAGCCATGGCGACAGTTACAATGAGCAGTTCTTC.